This T cell receptor (beta chain) was found in a study of shared clonotypes between healthy human individuals. Here immunoSEQ multiplex PCR was the method, and the copy in TCRdb shows in-frame clones only, minus some. This table holds about 2 million clones, 90% to 95% found once. The CDR3 covers 18 residues. V shed 2 bases and J 4 bases; nucleotides not matched to a gene: 16. Germline CDR1 is SGHNT and CDR2 is YYREEE (reference sequence). This rearrangement joins TRBV5-4 to TRBJ2-5; 8 bases map to TRBD1. This clonotype originated in a man between 18 and 29 years old in good health. The sample consisted of naive CD4+ T cells sorted from blood. Subset of the sample: CD45RA+ positively selected. The CDR3 reads CASSLKIRRTGHAETQYF. The CDR3 DNA sequence: TGTGCCAGCAGCTTAAAGATAAGACGGACAGGGCACGCAGAGACCCAGTACTTC.